This T cell receptor (beta chain) stems from a study of blood T cell repertoires in COVID-19. Study at large: The United States, Italy and Spain supplied acute and convalescent COVID-19 samples. The cDNA or gDNA used as material had been derived from T cells, B-cell-depleted T cells, or PBMCs.

Seattle cases were enrolled at active infection and followed longitudinally. Trimming cost V 4 bases and J 6 bases, with 13 bases left between them. CDR1 and CDR2 (germline): KGHSY, FQNENV. The CDR3 sequence is 15 residues long. As processed by the authors: By means of reference gene primer amplification, nucleated cell counts were estimated. Assay: immunoSEQ multiplex PCR; the TCRdb copy retains only in-frame clones and omits some. D and trimming come from the DNA, and the V and J calls and clone size come from that table. This table has approximately 290,000 clones, about 85% appearing once. The TCR comes from a human donor with COVID-19, enrolled during active disease. The donor label of this sample is uncertain. Material: peripheral blood. The rearrangement joins TRBV16 to TRBJ1-6; possible D gene TRBD1, 5 bases. The CDR3, as DNA: TGTGCCAGCAGCCTTTATGACAGTAGTAATTCACCCCTCCACTTT. This codes for CASSLYDSSNSPLHF.